Reported below is one T cell receptor (beta chain). Its antigen is currently not known. Per-base quality was not reported, and no clone a single base away is much larger than it. CDR1 SGHAT and CDR2 FQNNGV were looked up in the germline V gene. Reading from cysteine to phenylalanine, the CDR3 counts 14 amino acids. Only the CDR3 region is kept as DNA, spanning 42 bases read in frame from base 1. At the junction V is shortened by 3 bases and J by 5 bases; bases outside the gene matches: 4. This sample was taken from a study of cytomegalovirus exposure and HLA in healthy donors (dated by TCRdb to 2016 to 2017). About the full investigation: According to an earlier analysis of around 600 of the donors, 150 million to 200 million T cells yielded roughly 110 million unique TCR beta sequences and 276 Gb of sequence data. Five DR-DQ haplotypes were treated as single units for association and clustering because of strong linkage in the cohort. The study profiled the T cell repertoires of under 850 subjects by immunosequencing and related them to cytomegalovirus serostatus. To study patterns of TCR occurrence, a later analysis re-analyzed previously published TCR beta repertoires from just over 650 donors and added high-resolution HLA genotyping. In a later genetic analysis, genome-wide SNP genotypes for 398 of the 666 donors were used, and that subset was treated as a discovery cohort. An earlier analysis of a few hundred of the donors applied high-throughput TCR beta sequencing to assess whether each TCR beta V gene segment acted as functional or pseudogenic. Approximately 300 gigabases of sequencing data and approximately 91 million unique TCR sequences made up an early release that covered 500 to 700 HLA-typed donors. Donor age, sex, ethnicity and CMV serostatus were compiled together with the repertoire data. The genetic ancestry cluster associated with self-reported Caucasian donors included 70% to 85% of the 398 genotyped donors. HLA typing covered class I and class II loci at four-digit resolution. Every discovery cohort repertoire had been produced on one sequencing platform. The later analysis used no new phenotypic data to find candidate immune exposures, relying instead on TCR beta sequences and their occurrence across donors. The study aimed to test whether signatures of past pathogen exposure could be identified by cataloging public T cell receptors. To predict cytomegalovirus infection status, the study brought together high-throughput TCR immunosequencing, statistical association of individual TCRs with disease status, and machine learning. Along with the approximately 670-subject first cohort, a separate validation cohort of over a hundred different subjects was used. The number of donors typed differed by locus, with 629-630 for A, B, C, DRB1 and DQB1, 522 for DQA1, 600 to 610 for DPA1, and 472 for DPB1. Among a few hundred genotyped donors of the cohort, an average of roughly 240,000 unique TCR beta nucleotide sequences were sequenced per donor, roughly 18% of them non-productive.

The research as a whole found: In an earlier analysis of 587 of the donors, most TCR beta V segments appeared in productive rearrangements about 90% or about 30% of the time, broadly matching IMGT annotations. Only TCR beta chains were sequenced in this cohort, and the absence of alpha or paired-chain data limited detectable features. The authors suggested that the approach could potentially be extended to other disease states and immunological phenotypes. In the study, some 180 TCR beta chains were listed as associated with cytomegalovirus. A further reported finding was that TCR beta sequences accurately predicted the HLA-A and HLA-B alleles for most subjects in the first cohort. Over 15 rarely observed V segments, including chromosome 9 orphons, were excluded from the earlier analysis of almost 600 of the donors because counts were too low. In a later genetic analysis, fewer N-insertions in productive TCRs were reported among donors in an Asian-associated ancestry cluster than the roughly 700-donor mean. Most CMV-associated TCR beta chains appeared to be HLA-restricted in a later analysis, and the HLA associations seemed to be driven largely by CMV exposure. In a later analysis, HLA-associated TCR beta chains were found to be more clonally expanded and to have lower generation probabilities than equally common non-associated chains. Across donors, most TCR sequences were observed very rarely, whereas some public TCRs were present in many individuals. The classifier was reported to diagnose cytomegalovirus status with high specificity and sensitivity in both the original cohort and the validation cohort. Because HLA typing was missing for some donors at each locus, association tests included only the typed subset. In a later analysis, the rate of TCR association differed among HLA loci, with DRB1 alleles having the most associated TCRs and HLA-C alleles having the fewest. A few of the identified cytomegalovirus-associated TCR beta chains were confirmed in vitro to be specific for cytomegalovirus antigens. Because the 87-base-pair reads could not distinguish some IMGT-functional V segments, including TRBV6-2 and TRBV6-3, those segments were excluded. A later analysis reported that several top co-occurrence clusters appeared linked to parvovirus B19, influenza, CMV and Epstein-Barr virus. Specific HLA alleles were associated with roughly 17,000 TCR beta sequences at a false discovery rate of 0.05 in a later analysis. Linkage disequilibrium might explain the correlated functional status among segregating V segments, but an unknown experimental factor could not be excluded. An association between a missense DCLRE1C variant and V-gene and J-gene trimming of TCR beta chains was found in a later genetic analysis and replicated in an independent cohort. The only immune exposure information available for the cohort was CMV serostatus. Roughly uniform sequencing depth across donors was assumed in presence/absence analyses, although this assumption may not hold. The sequencing pipeline was judged likely to have produced a cluster of highly shared sequence variants as a technical artifact. Assigning TCR associations to individual alleles was difficult when HLA alleles, especially DR and DQ, strongly co-occurred.

In total, 600 or so healthy bone marrow donors made up the cohort. All cohort members were sampled while nominally healthy, although unrecorded immune exposures were likely present. The donor was CMV seropositive and was included in the group of approximately 300 seropositive cohort members. A peripheral blood sample was provided by each donor, and peripheral blood mononuclear cells were used for TCR beta sequencing. Genomic DNA extraction from the blood cell samples was performed with the Qiagen DNeasy Blood Extraction Kit. Library preparation was by the immunoSEQ multiplex PCR assay. A mixture of 60 forward primers for TCR Vbeta segments and 13 reverse primers for TCR Jbeta segments was used in the multiplex PCR. The CDR3 region of rearranged TCR beta genes was amplified from genomic DNA with a multiplex PCR assay. Amplified TCR beta libraries were sequenced as 87-base-pair reads on the Illumina HiSeq System. The paper's processing steps were these. Across the 500 to 850 repertoires, a later analysis counted tens of millions of unique TCR beta chains, 9 million to 14 million of which were shared by at least two donors. A nearest-neighbor algorithm error-corrected the raw reads and collapsed the reads into unique sequences, merging closely related sequences to remove PCR and sequencing errors. Alignment of CDR3 sequences to IMGT reference sequences was used to assign V, D and J gene segments. Each retained sequence needed at least a six-nucleotide match to both a V gene segment and a J gene segment. Rearrangements were called productive when the CDR3 lacked stop codons and stayed in frame with V and J; all others were non-productive. CDR3 was defined according to IMGT convention as the region running from the second conserved V-encoded cysteine to the conserved J-encoded phenylalanine. Sequences without an unambiguous match to a single V gene segment were excluded from the earlier analysis of a few hundred of the donors. An earlier analysis of 587 of the donors called V segments functional above 56.7% productive rearrangements and segregating when the between-donor standard deviation exceeded 5%. To diagnose cytomegalovirus status from the catalog of TCR beta chain sequences, a statistical classification framework was built. V and J gene assignment, in a later analysis, came from comparing TCR nucleotide sequences with IMGT/GENE-DB human TR gene sequences. Using the TCRdist pipeline, a later analysis assigned CDR3 sequences along with most-parsimonious VDJ recombination scenarios. In a later analysis, each TCR beta chain was defined by its CDR3 amino acid sequence together with its V-gene family, and reads without a unique V-gene family were excluded. In a later analysis, fewer than 600 highly shared, low-generation-probability nucleotide sequences were removed to address suspected cross-contamination and a sequencing artifact. In a later analysis, a clonal expansion index was calculated for each public chain from normalized within-repertoire ranks of inferred template counts. Generation probabilities in a later analysis came from a VDJ recombination model fitted to out-of-frame rearrangements, and those results were checked against IGoR. Hypergeometric tests were used in a later analysis to score TCR-TCR, TCR-HLA and TCR-CMV co-occurrence, with a repertoire-size bias correction applied to the TCR pairs. False discovery rates were estimated in a later analysis by permuting HLA or CMV assignments 20 times. In a later analysis, co-occurring TCRs were grouped using DBSCAN, and TCRdist sequence similarity was added for clustering within HLA-allele-positive subsets. Repertoires with fewer than 30,000 or more than 120,000 public chains, plus five repertoires with anomalous nucleotide sharing, were excluded from co-occurrence clustering. The table comes from immuneACCESS by way of TCRdb, which keeps in-frame sequences with V and J called. Part of the clones is missing from these tables; in studies checked, under half for an unresolved V gene and the rest for unknown reasons. Clone size and the V and J calls come from that table; the DNA yielded D and trimming. Counted in this sample were 100,000 to 150,000 clones; roughly 82% of them appeared once. The ten largest clones capture about 11% of the sample.

The specimen sequenced was PBMCs. The chain is encoded by TRBV11-2 joined to TRBJ2-5; 9 junctional bases match TRBD1. The sequence came from a male donor in good health and CMV-seropositive. The CDR3 amino acid sequence is: CASSLGQGGETQYF. The DNA sequence is given as TGTGCCAGCAGCTTGGGACAGGGAGGGGAGACCCAGTACTTC. The CDR3 plus the reference TRBV11-2 and TRBJ2-5 genes for the other parts give the full variable domain: EAGVAQSPRYKIIEKRQSVAFWCNPISGHATLYWYQQILGQGPKLLIQFQNNGVVDDSQLPKDRFSAERLKGVDSTLKIQPAKLEDSAVYLCASSLGQGGETQYFGPGTRLLVL.